The text below deals with one T cell receptor beta chain. This clone came up a few times. It has no known antigen specificity. Base-call qualities are not available, and no considerably larger clone is one nucleotide away. Receptor amplification or capture employed the immunoSEQ multiplex PCR assay. In its TCRdb copy, this immuneACCESS table keeps in-frame sequences only and misses some clones. Where compared with another copy, unresolved V genes explain less than half of these, and the others have no known cause. The sample table records around 100,000 clones; roughly nine tenths of these occur just once. The leading ten clones occupy roughly 0.93% of the sample. This entry belongs to a study of T cell changes during pregnancy in multiple sclerosis (dated by TCRdb to between 2019 and 2020). With respect to the entire study: In women with multiple sclerosis, the researchers looked at how the T cell repertoire shifted as pregnancy progressed.

Sequencing used peripheral blood, obtained after pregnancy. The TCR originated in a female donor with multiple sclerosis, enrolled in a pregnancy study.

In nucleotides, the sequence is TGTGCCAGTAGTGCCAGGGTCACTGAAGCTTTCTTT. Its translation is CASSARVTEAFF. The rearrangement combines TRBV19 with TRBJ1-1; the D gene is perhaps TRBD1, on 5 matching bases. The germline V gene encodes CDR1 LNHDA and CDR2 SQIVND (reference sequence). The CDR3 starts with the cysteine, ends with the phenylalanine, and has 12 residues. Only the CDR3 DNA is retained, 36 bases long and in frame from the first base. V sheds 5 bases and J sheds 4 bases, leaving 8 bases between their ends.